These 23 T cell receptor beta chains were all obtained from the same sample, sequenced in a study of blood T cells in healthy people across ages (dated by TCRdb to the mid-2010s). The protocol used for the library was 5' RACE. Sequencing took place on an Illumina HiSeq 2500. A second about 7 to 11 cycle PCR used a sample-barcoded 5' primer and a J-beta primer mix. Through fastp at Q25 and MiXCR, TCRdb rebuilt clones from the public reads, retaining in-frame beta chains. Every entry covers one CDR3 protein and lists the most common genes and DNA from its rows. The sample table records over 1,500,000 distinct CDR3 sequences; around 50% of these occur just once. The ten largest clones add up to approximately 2.1% of the sample. Sequencing input: blood. These receptors came from a woman aged 35 to 49 in good health.

This sequence joins TRBV7-2 and TRBJ2-3; D is unresolved. V was clipped by 1 base and J by 2 bases, with 10 bases between them. The CDR3 has 15 residues. Germline loops: CDR1 SGHTA, CDR2 FQGNSA. The CDR3 DNA reads as TGTGCCAGCAGCTTAGACGACTCGTACACAGATACGCAGTATTTT. Translating gives CASSLDDSYTDTQYF. The variable domain in full, with the rest retrieved from reference TRBV7-2 and TRBJ2-3, is GAGVSQSPSNKVTEKGKDVELRCDPISGHTALYWYRQSLGQGLEFLIYFQGNSAPDKSGLPSDRFSAERTGGSVSTLTIQRTQQEDSAVYLCASSLDDSYTDTQYFGPGTRLTVL.

In its sample, this clonotype was seen a few times. The chain has TRBV12-3 or TRBV12-4 and TRBJ2-5; 9 nucleotides match TRBD1. V dropped 2 bases and J dropped 11; count of bases not matched to a gene: 12. The CDR3 runs 15 residues. The CDR3 DNA follows: TGTGCCAGCAGTTTATACTGGACAGGGGCGGAAGAGCAGTACTTC. Residues: CASSLYWTGAEEQYF.

The V gene is TRBV7-9, the J gene TRBJ1-2; D is unclear. The ends were cut back, 1 base at V and 4 bases at J, with 10 bases in the middle. Germline V CDR1 and CDR2: SEHNR, FQNEAQ (reference sequence). The CDR3 sequence is 14 residues long. The CDR3 region has the DNA TGTGCCAGCAGCTTAGAACAGACCTTCTATGGCTACACCTTC. Encoded protein: CASSLEQTFYGYTF.

The V and J genes are TRBV5-1 and TRBJ1-1, with 8 bases fitting TRBD1. The V segment lost 0 bases and the J segment 3 bases; nucleotides outside the gene matches: 13. The germline gives CDR1 SGHRS, CDR2 YFSETQ. The CDR3 runs to 18 residues. The DNA of the CDR3 is TGCGCCAGCAGCTTGGGACAGGGGAGACAGTTTGGGGACACTGAAGCTTTCTTT. Translating gives CASSLGQGRQFGDTEAFF.

The gene calls are TRBV28 and TRBJ2-1, with D possibly matching TRBD2 (6 bases). The CDR3 covers 13 residues. V gave up 3 bases and J gave up 9 bases, with 12 bases separating them. Germline-derived CDR1 and CDR2 are MDHEN and SYDVKM. The CDR3: CASSFPGLSEQFF. CDR3 nucleotides: TGTGCCAGCAGTTTCCCTGGACTATCTGAGCAGTTCTTC.

The count of this clonotype is one. The V gene is TRBV5-1, the J gene TRBJ2-3; 9 bases agree with TRBD1. CDR1 is SGHRS, CDR2 YFSETQ, per germline. V lost 3 bases and J lost 6; bases outside the gene matches: 8. The CDR3 covers 15 residues. The CDR3 region is CASSSRDRVRDTQYF. CDR3 sequence (DNA): TGCGCCAGCAGCTCCCGGGACAGGGTGAGGGATACGCAGTATTTT.

This clonotype showed up just a few times. The chain has TRBV7-6 and TRBJ2-5, with 7 bases lining up with TRBD1. There are 16 residues in the CDR3. With V trimmed by 8 bases and J by 2 bases, 14 bases remained unmatched. From germline, CDR1 is SGHVS and CDR2 FNYEAQ. The CDR3 nucleotides read TGTGCCAGCGCTGCCGGGACAGCTCGTTTGCAAGAGACCCAGTACTTC. This translates into CASAAGTARLQETQYF.

The V gene is TRBV20-1, the J gene TRBJ2-7, with D possibly TRBD2 on 6 matching bases. The germline CDR1 and CDR2 sequences are DFQATT and SNEGSKA (reference sequence). This CDR3 contains 12 residues. The CDR3 nucleotides are TGCAGCGGGAGAGGGAACACCTACGAGCAGTACTTC. This translates into CSGRGNTYEQYF.

The sample holds many counts of this clonotype. The V and J genes are TRBV20-1 and TRBJ2-4; D gene ambiguous. Trimming left V 3 bases short and J 1 base short, with 10 bases between. CDR1 and CDR2 (germline): DFQATT, SNEGSKA (reference sequence). The CDR3 covers 14 residues. The CDR3 DNA reads as TGCAGTGCTAGCGTGATGCTTGCCAAAAACATTCAGTACTTC. This codes for CSASVMLAKNIQYF.

The rearrangement joins TRBV3-1 to TRBJ2-5; possibly TRBD1 for D (5 bases). The length of the CDR3 is 15 residues. The germline V gene encodes CDR1 LGHDT and CDR2 YNNKEL (reference sequence). Trimming left V 4 bases short and J 1 base short, with 13 bases between. CDR3 bases: TGTGCCAGCAGCCTCCGTAAAGGGGTCCAAGAGACCCAGTACTTC. Residues: CASSLRKGVQETQYF.

The genes are TRBV9 and TRBJ2-1; 7 nucleotides align to TRBD2. The germline V gene encodes CDR1 SGDLS and CDR2 YYNGEE. V was pared by 4 bases and J by 6 bases, with 16 bases of the junction left unmatched. This CDR3 has 17 amino acids. CDR3 loop: CASSPTATSQGRNEQFF. DNA for the CDR3: TGTGCCAGCAGCCCAACCGCGACTAGCCAAGGACGCAATGAGCAGTTCTTC.

The V gene is TRBV27, the J gene TRBJ1-6, with 7 positions matching TRBD1. The CDR3 covers 16 residues. V lost 1 base to trimming and J lost 8 bases; unmatched junction nucleotides: 8. Germline CDR1 is MNHEY and CDR2 is SMNVEV (reference sequence). The CDR3 loop reads CASSLLSTGMDSPLHF. The CDR3 nucleotides read TGTGCCAGCAGTTTATTGTCGACAGGGATGGATTCACCCCTCCACTTT.

This chain joins TRBV5-1 and TRBJ2-3; 8 nucleotides match TRBD1. The J segment lost 6 bases and the V segment lost 4 bases, leaving 10 bases of the junction unmatched. This CDR3 spans 15 amino acids. The germline V gene has CDR1 SGHRS and CDR2 YFSETQ. DNA of the CDR3: TGCGCCAGCAGCCAGAGGACAGGGAGGTCTGATACGCAGTATTTT. Translating it yields CASSQRTGRSDTQYF.

The rearrangement uses TRBV5-8 and TRBJ2-4; tentatively, D is TRBD1 (6 bases). The end of the DNA fits TRBJ2-7 better, so the J call may be wrong. CDR3 length: 14 residues. The V gene's germline CDR1 is SGHTS and CDR2 YDEGEE. The CDR3 sequence is CASSPQGRTYEQYF. As DNA, the CDR3 is TGTGCCAGCAGCCCACAGGGTCGGACCTACGAGCAGTACTTC.

The J gene is TRBJ1-4, the V gene TRBV7-2, with D possibly TRBD1 on 6 matching bases. Germline CDR1 is SGHTA and CDR2 is FQGNSA. V gave up 7 bases and J gave up 2 bases, with 14 bases separating them. The CDR3 sequence is 15 residues long. The DNA for the CDR3 is TGTGCCAGCACCCTATCACAGGGTACTAATGAAAAACTGTTTTTT. Its translation is CASTLSQGTNEKLFF. The full variable domain, completed using reference TRBV7-2 and TRBJ1-4, is GAGVSQSPSNKVTEKGKDVELRCDPISGHTALYWYRQSLGQGLEFLIYFQGNSAPDKSGLPSDRFSAERTGGSVSTLTIQRTQQEDSAVYLCASTLSQGTNEKLFFGSGTQLSVL.

This clonotype occurred a few times. The CDR3 DNA sequence: TGTGCCAGCAGCCAAGAGGCTGGAGGAACTGGGGCCAACGTCCTGACTTTC. As protein: CASSQEAGGTGANVLTF. V usage is TRBV4-2 and J usage is TRBJ2-6, with a weak D call TRBD2 (5 bases). Germline loops: CDR1 LGHNA, CDR2 YNFKEQ. This CDR3 has 17 amino acids. With 0 bases removed from V and 2 bases from J, the gap between germline ends came to 11 bases.

The chain combines TRBV9 with TRBJ2-1; D uncertain. Germline V lookup: CDR1 SGDLS, CDR2 YYNGEE. CDR3 length: 14 amino acids. Between the trimmed V and J ends, which lost 1 base and 6 bases, there was a span of 11 bases. The CDR3 region is CASSVNRLGNEQFF. The CDR3 coding sequence is TGTGCCAGCAGCGTAAATCGGTTGGGCAATGAGCAGTTCTTC.

CDR3 nucleotides: TGCAGTGCTAGCCACAGAAACAACTATGGCTACACCTTC. Protein: CSASHRNNYGYTF. The gene calls are TRBV20-1 and TRBJ1-2; the D is unclear. The ends were cut back, 3 bases at V and 2 bases at J, with 10 bases in the middle. The length of the CDR3 is 13 residues. Per the germline V gene, CDR1 is DFQATT and CDR2 is SNEGSKA (reference sequence).

The CDR3 sequence is CASSLEAPSSYNSPLHF. In DNA form, the CDR3 reads TGTGCCAGCAGCTTAGAGGCACCAAGCTCCTATAATTCACCCCTCCACTTT. The gene calls are TRBV11-2 and TRBJ1-6; D not resolved. Germline assignment: CDR1 SGHAT and CDR2 FQNNGV. V lost 0 bases to trimming and J lost 0 bases, with 9 bases between them. CDR3 length equals 17 residues.

The chain links TRBV9 to TRBJ1-2; D is uncertain. V lost 0 bases, J lost 10 bases, and 16 bases lay in between. The CDR3 covers 14 residues. Germline CDR1 is SGDLS and CDR2 is YYNGEE. The CDR3 nucleotides are TGTGCCAGCAGCGTAGAAGTGGTGTCCTCGGACTACACCTTC. Translated: CASSVEVVSSDYTF.

V and J are TRBV29-1 and TRBJ2-2; the D is unclear. The CDR3 runs to 13 residues. Germline loops: CDR1 SQVTM, CDR2 ANQGSEA. V was cut by 7 bases and J by 2 bases, with 11 bases left in between. The CDR3 nucleotides read TGCAGCGGTCGAGGCCCCAACACCGGGGAGCTGTTTTTT. It yields the protein CSGRGPNTGELFF.

V gene TRBV28 combines with J gene TRBJ2-5, with unresolved D. The CDR3 consists of 13 residues. Between the trimmed V and J ends, which lost 6 bases and 1 base, there was a span of 9 bases. Germline V gene sequence: CDR1 MDHEN, CDR2 SYDVKM. The CDR3 DNA sequence: TGTGCCAGCAGCACAGTGTTCCAAGAGACCCAGTACTTC. As protein: CASSTVFQETQYF.

This sequence joins TRBV5-1 and TRBJ1-1, with a possible D match to TRBD1 (5 bases). The germline gives CDR1 SGHRS, CDR2 YFSETQ. Trimming stripped 0 bases from V and 1 base from J, with 7 bases between. The CDR3 is 14 residues long. The chain's CDR3 is CASSLETANTEAFF. The DNA of the CDR3 is TGCGCCAGCAGCTTGGAGACAGCGAACACTGAAGCTTTCTTT.